The sequence of this TCR beta chain was determined in a study of blood T cell repertoires in COVID-19 (dated by TCRdb to the early 2020s). Some background on the complete study: Samples from collaborators originated in the United States, Italy and Spain and spanned both the acute and convalescent phases of COVID-19. The material from the prospective study consisted of cDNA or gDNA derived from T cells, B-cell-depleted T cells, or PBMCs. The dataset comprised deeply sampled blood TCRbeta repertoires from subjects exposed to, actively infected with, or recovered from COVID-19. A freely available public database, intended as a resource for researchers studying the immune response to SARS-CoV-2, is where the repertoires were released. The samples were drawn from two sources: the first 160 participants of the ongoing ImmuneRACE study, and 1,254 subjects contributed by 6 global collaborators. The sample metadata nearly always contained a de-identified subject ID, COVID-19 status, age in years and sex. Where HLA class I and class II types were available, the types were taken from metadata supplied by the sample provider, not from assay-based typing. Findings and caveats that apply to the study as a whole: Clinical and demographic metadata were provided uncurated, with the amount varying by source and participant.

TCRbeta CDR3 regions were amplified from genomic DNA by means of the immunoSEQ Assay, a bias-controlled multiplex PCR. Per the original workflow: Within the assay, amplification of reference gene primers was used to estimate how many nucleated cells each sample contained. Sequence reads were collapsed and filtered to measure the absolute abundance of every unique TCRbeta CDR3 rearrangement. For each sample, productive Simpson clonality was calculated as the square root of Simpson's diversity index across productive rearrangements. The table comes from immuneACCESS by way of TCRdb, which keeps in-frame sequences with V and J called. Part of the clones is missing from these tables; in studies checked, under half for an unresolved V gene and the rest for unknown reasons. V and J calls and clone size are given by that table; D and trimming were obtained from the DNA. The sample profile shows over 150,000 clones; roughly 82% of them were found once. Approximately 12% of the sample is held by the ten biggest clonotypes.

This clone appeared once. Its cognate antigen has yet to be identified. Per-nucleotide qualities are absent, and no much larger clonotype sits a single base away. Participants in the prospective study were aged about 18 to 89 years, lived in about two dozen United States geographic areas, and enrolled through a virtual design. In the prospective study, cohorts were assigned on the basis of participant-reported clinical history obtained from a screening survey and a study questionnaire. ImmuneRACE Cohort 3 recovered participants were defined by two consecutive negative NP/OP PCR tests, healthcare professional clearance, or symptom resolution. In the prospective study, mobile phlebotomists collected whole blood, serum and a nasopharyngeal or oropharyngeal swab from each participant. Participants in the prospective study had the option to provide additional blood draws and questionnaires over an approximately 2-month period. Before DNA extraction, prospective study blood samples were shipped either frozen or at room temperature.

V is cut by 6 bases and J by 3 bases, and the space between the germline ends is 9 bases. Inclusive of the bounding cysteine and phenylalanine, the CDR3 is 12 residues long. The kept DNA is CDR3 alone, 36 bases in frame from the first base. In the germline V gene, CDR1 corresponds to SQVTM and CDR2 to ANQGSEA. Sequencing was carried out using PBMCs or T cells enriched from blood (not recorded which). The receptor chain draws on TRBV29-1 and TRBJ1-5, with TRBD1 perhaps the D gene, on 5 matching bases. This TCR came from a man aged 35 to 55 who had recovered from COVID-19. The nucleotides read TGCAGCGTCGCAGGGTCCAATCAGCCCCAGCATTTT. Its amino acids are CSVAGSNQPQHF.